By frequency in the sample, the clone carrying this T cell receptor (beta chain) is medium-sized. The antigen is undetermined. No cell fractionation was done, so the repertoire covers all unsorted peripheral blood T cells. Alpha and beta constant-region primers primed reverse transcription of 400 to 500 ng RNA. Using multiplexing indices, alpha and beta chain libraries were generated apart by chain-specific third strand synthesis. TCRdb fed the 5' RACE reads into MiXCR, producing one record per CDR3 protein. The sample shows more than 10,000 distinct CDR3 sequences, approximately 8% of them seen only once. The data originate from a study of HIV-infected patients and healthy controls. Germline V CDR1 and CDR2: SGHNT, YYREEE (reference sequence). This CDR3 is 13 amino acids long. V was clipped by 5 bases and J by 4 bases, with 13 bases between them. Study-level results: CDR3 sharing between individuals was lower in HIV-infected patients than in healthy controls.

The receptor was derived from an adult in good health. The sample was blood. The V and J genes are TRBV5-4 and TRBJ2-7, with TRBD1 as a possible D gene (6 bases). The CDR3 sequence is CASRKQGAYEQYF. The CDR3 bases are TGTGCCAGCAGGAAACAGGGAGCTTACGAGCAGTACTTC.